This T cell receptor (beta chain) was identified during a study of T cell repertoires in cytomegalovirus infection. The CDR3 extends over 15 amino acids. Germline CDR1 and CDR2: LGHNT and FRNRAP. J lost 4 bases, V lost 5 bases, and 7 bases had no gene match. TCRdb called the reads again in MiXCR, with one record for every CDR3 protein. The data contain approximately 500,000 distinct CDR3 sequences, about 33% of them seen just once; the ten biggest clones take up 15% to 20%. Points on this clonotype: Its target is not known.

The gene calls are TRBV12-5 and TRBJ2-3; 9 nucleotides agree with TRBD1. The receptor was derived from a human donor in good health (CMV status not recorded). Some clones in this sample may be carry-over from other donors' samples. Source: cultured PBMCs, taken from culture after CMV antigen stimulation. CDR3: CASGPRDRVPDTQYF. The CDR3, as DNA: TGTGCTAGTGGTCCCCGGGACAGGGTTCCAGATACGCAGTATTTT.